The clone carrying this T cell receptor beta chain was seen ten or more times. The data derive from a study of neurological immune-mediated disorders. CDR1 and CDR2 (germline): LNHNV, YYDKDF (reference sequence). V gave up 4 bases and J gave up 8 bases, with 14 bases separating them. The CDR3 has 13 amino acids. As to time point: longitudinal time-point 3. TCRdb redid the calling of the 5' RACE reads with MiXCR, one entry per CDR3 protein. The sample has 53,000 or so distinct CDR3 sequences; 7% to 10% are singletons. The chain uses TRBV15 and TRBJ1-2, with D perhaps matching TRBD1 (6 bases). The receptor was isolated from a woman aged 40 to 49 in good health. What was sequenced was PBMCs. CDR3 DNA: TGTGCCACCAGCACCTTACAGGGAGGCGGCTACACCTTC. Protein: CATSTLQGGGYTF.